This paragraph reports one T cell receptor beta chain. A few counts support this clonotype. Its antigen remains unidentified. No quality values exist for individual bases; no much larger clone is one base distant. These data come from a study of blood T cells in healthy people across ages (dated by TCRdb to about 2015). Context from the whole study: In model experiments, template switching captured about one uniquely barcoded TCR beta cDNA molecule for every two T cells. Age-related changes in TCR beta repertoire diversity were measured in the study by deep sequencing normalized with unique cDNA molecular identifiers. Donors were grouped into four age groups: young (average approximately 15 years), middle-aged (about 38), aged (approximately 58) and long-lived (approximately 78). Donors of different ages were randomly distributed across sequencing lanes to avoid experimental bias. The study analyzed two additional independent replicas of 1 million unique cDNA reads from the same blood draw for two donors, one aged 18 to 30 and one aged 80 or older.

The paper as a whole reports these results and caveats: Compared with the aged group, the long-lived group had more naive CD4+ T cells, fewer expanded clones and increased TCR diversity, a pattern suggesting age selection. Donor CMV infection status was unknown, potentially confounding age-related changes in expanded clonotypes. Since profiling was done on bulk unsorted PBMCs, naive and antigen-experienced compartments could not be conclusively compared. Total diversity estimates from one million sequenced T cells were considered lower bounds and underestimates. Observed TCR beta diversity correlated strongly with the percentage of naive T cells measured by flow cytometry. As age increased, observed TCR beta diversity per million T cells dropped in a roughly linear way, and a significant reduction was already evident by age around 41.

Systemically healthy Caucasian individuals from Russia, 39 in total and aged roughly 6 to 100 years, were included as donors. Each donor gave approximately 9.3 milliliters of peripheral blood, collected into EDTA-treated Vacutainer tubes. Ficoll-Paque density-gradient centrifugation was used to isolate PBMCs, with at least 6 million obtained per sample. Total RNA, at least 6 micrograms per sample, was extracted from PBMCs with Trizol reagent. Naive CD45RAhigh/CD27high T cell percentages were measured by flow cytometry on a PBMC aliquot from every donor. The library was produced with 5' RACE. The instrument was an Illumina HiSeq 2500. The second PCR ran for about 7 to 11 cycles and used a J-beta primer mix along with a sample-barcoded 5' primer. Each TCR beta cDNA molecule received a unique molecular identifier from a template-switch 5' adaptor carrying 12 random nucleotides. Each sample yielded at least 2.5 million CDR3-containing paired-end reads. The Mint cDNA synthesis kit, primed by a TRBC-specific oligonucleotide, was used to synthesize first-strand cDNA from all RNA. Following uracil-DNA glycosylase treatment, a first 18-cycle PCR with universal primers M1SS and BC2_uni_R was performed on all cDNA. The study's processing was this. For normalization, 1 million high-quality reads were randomly selected from each sample, with every read carrying a distinct molecular identifier. Reads sharing molecular identifiers were discarded rather than binned into consensus sequences. CDR3 identification, clonotype clustering and error correction used MiTCR with a Q25 quality threshold and the strictest error-elimination algorithm. A nonparametric unseen species model with Euler transformation was used to estimate a lower bound on total TCR beta diversity. TCRdb trimmed public reads at Q25 via fastp, called clones via MiXCR and kept in-frame beta chains. CDR3 protein duplicates are merged, each entry listing the most common genes and DNA. Here the V and J calls rest on TCRdb's processing, not on the authors' analysis. Across this sample there are roughly 1,500,000 distinct CDR3 sequences, with 34% seen only once. The ten largest account for around 11% of the sample.

Including the terminal cysteine and phenylalanine, the CDR3 comprises 13 residues. Kept here is only the CDR3 DNA, which spans 39 bases and is read in frame from base 1. Between the V and J ends, shortened by 1 base and 3 bases respectively, the junction contains 7 bases. The germline V gene (reference sequence) specifies LGHDT as CDR1 and YNNKEL as CDR2. The sample taken for sequencing was blood. The rearranged segments are TRBV3-1 and TRBJ2-7, with no reliable assignment of the D segment. This TCR was sampled from a woman aged 30 to 39 in good health. The CDR3 amino acid sequence is: CASSQALYYEQYF. The sequenced DNA is TGTGCCAGCAGCCAAGCCCTATACTACGAGCAGTACTTC.